These 21 T cell receptor beta chains share one sample of origin, sequenced in a study of ipilimumab plus nivolumab after autologous stem cell transplantation. Sequencing was performed with immunoSEQ multiplex PCR; in TCRdb, only in-frame clones are kept and a portion is missing. The data show some 43,000 clones, with 70% to 90% seen just once and around 0.86% held by the top ten. The specimen was PBMCs, collected in a trial of ipilimumab plus nivolumab as post-transplant consolidation. The receptors originated from a male donor with multiple myeloma.

V gene TRBV27 combines with J gene TRBJ1-2; maybe TRBD1 (5 bases). The CDR3 has 13 residues. V shed 6 bases and J shed 5 bases, with 13 bases lying between them. Germline CDR1 MNHEY, CDR2 SMNVEV (reference sequence). CDR3 amino acids: CASSRYRTYGYTF. The DNA of the CDR3 is TGTGCCAGCAGCCGCTACAGGACTTATGGCTACACCTTC.

CDR3 loop: CASSLGTPILGNTEAFF. CDR3 bases: TGTGCCAGCTCACTAGGGACGCCCATACTGGGGAACACTGAAGCTTTCTTT. The gene calls are TRBV18 and TRBJ1-1; tentative D call: TRBD1 (5 bases). V lost 4 bases and J 1 base, leaving 19 bases between the germline ends. This CDR3 has 17 amino acids. Looked up from germline, CDR1 is KGHSH and CDR2 is LQKENI.

The V and J genes are TRBV7-9 and TRBJ2-3, with D hard to call. Trimming took off 0 bases at V and 2 bases at J, with 6 bases between the two ends. This CDR3 comprises 14 residues. Germline CDR1 reads SEHNR; CDR2 reads FQNEAQ (reference sequence). This CDR3 reads CASSLAAVTDTQYF. DNA for the CDR3: TGTGCCAGCAGCTTAGCGGCGGTCACAGATACGCAGTATTTT.

The chain couples TRBV10-2 to TRBJ1-2; tentatively, D is TRBD1 (5 bases). In germline, CDR1 is WSHSY, CDR2 SAAADI. The CDR3 is 14 residues long. V was trimmed by 0 bases and J by 5 bases, leaving 10 bases between them. Written as DNA, the CDR3 is TGCGCCAGCAGTGAGTCAGGGACGGCATATGGCTACACCTTC. This sequence encodes CASSESGTAYGYTF.

The chain combines TRBV6-5 with TRBJ1-2, with D possibly TRBD1 on 6 matching bases. The V and J ends lost 5 bases and 2 bases respectively, with 15 bases between them. Germline V CDR1 and CDR2: MNHEY, SVGAGI. This CDR3 spans 15 amino acids. CDR3 loop: CASSQTGTLNYGYTF. In DNA, the CDR3 is TGTGCCAGCAGTCAAACCGGGACACTCAACTATGGCTACACCTTC.

V usage is TRBV6-1 and J usage is TRBJ2-7; D may be TRBD2 (6 bases). This CDR3 contains 15 residues. The germline gives CDR1 MNHNS, CDR2 SASEGT. Trimming cost V 4 bases and J 3 bases, with 16 bases left between them. The CDR3 DNA sequence: TGTGCCAGCAGTGGCCCTGAGGGCGGGAACTACGAGCAGTACTTC. Translation gives CASSGPEGGNYEQYF.

V usage is TRBV7-9 and J usage is TRBJ1-4; TRBD1 aligns across 9 bases. The V gene's germline CDR1 is SEHNR and CDR2 FQNEAQ (reference sequence). This CDR3 contains 14 residues. J gave up 8 bases and V 5 bases, and 6 bases lay outside the gene matches. CDR3 in amino acids: CASSHNGQGEKLFF. Written as DNA, the CDR3 is TGTGCCAGCAGCCATAACGGACAGGGGGAAAAACTGTTTTTT. Complete variable domain (other parts from reference TRBV7-9 and TRBJ1-4): DTGVSQNPRHKITKRGQNVTFRCDPISEHNRLYWYRQTLGQGPEFLTYFQNEAQLEKSRLLSDRFSAERPKGSFSTLEIQRTEQGDSAMYLCASSHNGQGEKLFFGSGTQLSVL.

The chain employs TRBV2 and TRBJ1-1; D unclear. Germline lookup yields CDR1 SNHLY and CDR2 FYNNEI. The V and J ends lost 6 bases and 11 bases respectively, with 16 bases between them. CDR3 length: 12 amino acids. The CDR3 nucleotides read TGTGCCAGCAGCCCGCCACAACGGGTGGCTTTCTTT. The encoded protein is CASSPPQRVAFF.

The V call is TRBV7-2, the J call TRBJ2-6, with a tentative D call TRBD1 (6 bases). Germline CDR1 and CDR2: SGHTA and FQGNSA. CDR3 size: 18 residues. V was pared by 4 bases and J by 0 bases, with 16 bases between. In nucleotides, the CDR3 is TGTGCCAGCAGCTGGAACGGGACACCGCTCTCTGGGGCCAACGTCCTGACTTTC. Translation gives CASSWNGTPLSGANVLTF.

The chain recombines TRBV6-1 with TRBJ1-5; 8 bases map to TRBD1. The CDR3 is made up of 12 amino acids. J was trimmed by 5 bases and V by 8 bases; bases with no gene match: 2. Germline V lookup: CDR1 MNHNS, CDR2 SASEGT. The DNA of the CDR3 is TGTGCCAGCCGACAGGGGTATCAGCCCCAGCATTTT. It encodes CASRQGYQPQHF.

The chain has TRBV30 and TRBJ1-6, with D perhaps matching TRBD1 (6 bases). The germline gives CDR1 GTSNPN, CDR2 SVGIG (reference sequence). The CDR3 contains 15 residues. V shed 0 bases and J shed 10 bases, with 16 bases lying between them. CDR3 region: CAWSVLGGGGSPLHF. CDR3 coding DNA: TGTGCCTGGAGTGTATTAGGAGGGGGAGGCTCACCCCTCCACTTT.

In this sample, this clone turned up once. The V and J genes are TRBV2 and TRBJ2-2, with TRBD2 identical over 8 bases. V was pared by 7 bases and J by 7 bases, with 8 bases of the junction left unmatched. The CDR3 totals 14 residues. Germline assignment: CDR1 SNHLY and CDR2 FYNNEI. DNA for the CDR3: TGTGCCAGCACCCTCGGGAGGGCCGGCGGGGAGCTGTTTTTT. This gives the protein CASTLGRAGGELFF.

The genes are TRBV5-1 and TRBJ2-3; 7 nucleotides line up with TRBD1. V shed 4 bases and J 3 bases; nucleotides not matched to a gene: 2. Germline CDR1 SGHRS, CDR2 YFSETQ. The CDR3 extends over 13 amino acids. This CDR3 reads CASSAQGTDTQYF. In DNA form, the CDR3 reads TGCGCCAGCAGCGCACAGGGGACAGATACGCAGTATTTT. Combining the CDR3 with reference TRBV5-1 and TRBJ2-3 gives the whole variable domain KAGVTQTPRYLIKTRGQQVTLSCSPISGHRSVSWYQQTPGQGLQFLFEYFSETQRNKGNFPGRFSGRQFSNSRSEMNVSTLELGDSALYLCASSAQGTDTQYFGPGTRLTVL.

The V call is TRBV6-1, the J call TRBJ2-5; tentatively, D is TRBD2 (7 bases). The CDR3 runs 14 residues. The germline gives CDR1 MNHNS, CDR2 SASEGT. The V end was cut by 3 bases, the J end by 5 bases, with 13 bases between. CDR3 region: CASSEGGLVETQYF. As DNA, the CDR3 is TGTGCCAGCAGTGAGGGGGGGCTGGTGGAGACCCAGTACTTC.

The sample holds a few counts of this clone. The rearrangement uses TRBV30 and TRBJ1-4; D ambiguous. The germline V gene has CDR1 GTSNPN and CDR2 SVGIG (reference sequence). The CDR3 spans 14 residues. V dropped 4 bases and J dropped 0 bases, with 9 bases sitting between them. The CDR3: CAWTHIATNEKLFF. In nucleotides, the CDR3 is TGTGCCTGGACCCACATAGCAACTAATGAAAAACTGTTTTTT.

In its sample, this clone was seen once. The gene calls are TRBV18 and TRBJ1-6; tentatively, D is TRBD1 (5 bases). The CDR3 is made up of 17 amino acids. V was clipped by 3 bases and J by 2 bases, with 14 bases between them. CDR1 is KGHSH and CDR2 is LQKENI in the germline V gene. CDR3 coding DNA: TGTGCCAGCTCACCCTCCGGGGCCGGGGCCTATAATTCACCCCTCCACTTT. It yields the protein CASSPSGAGAYNSPLHF.

This clone turned up a few times. V is TRBV5-4 and J is TRBJ2-3; 14 bases map to TRBD2. Germline CDR1 is SGHNT and CDR2 is YYREEE (reference sequence). V lost 6 bases, J lost 4 bases, and 10 bases stayed unmatched. This CDR3 is built from 17 residues. CDR3: CASKATLGLAGADTQYF. The CDR3 region has the DNA TGTGCCAGCAAGGCTACCTTGGGACTAGCGGGGGCAGATACGCAGTATTTT.

This chain joins TRBV18 and TRBJ1-5; TRBD1 might be the D (5 bases). Deletions cut 6 bases from V and 3 bases from J, with 18 bases between. The CDR3 spans 16 residues. Germline loops: CDR1 KGHSH, CDR2 LQKENI. In DNA, the CDR3 is TGTGCCAGCTCGCCGGGACCCCTTATAACCAATCAGCCCCAGCATTTT. Protein: CASSPGPLITNQPQHF.

This clone has only a few counts. The chain combines TRBV5-1 with TRBJ1-5; 10 nucleotides agree with TRBD1. V shed 4 bases and J 5 bases; nucleotides not matched to a gene: 9. CDR3 length equals 16 residues. The germline V gene encodes CDR1 SGHRS and CDR2 YFSETQ. CDR3 residues: CASSPGGTGDHQPQHF. The CDR3 bases are TGCGCCAGCAGCCCAGGAGGGACAGGGGATCATCAGCCCCAGCATTTT.

This clone appeared once. DNA of the CDR3: TGTGCCAGCAGCGTTAGCGGGGGCCTGACCACAGATACGCAGTATTTT. This gives the protein CASSVSGGLTTDTQYF. This rearrangement joins TRBV9 to TRBJ2-3, with 9 positions matching TRBD2. With 2 bases clipped from V and 2 bases from J, the junction kept 6 bases outside the gene matches. Germline V gene data show CDR1 as SGDLS and CDR2 as YYNGEE. This CDR3 contains 16 residues.

The rearrangement uses TRBV10-3 and TRBJ2-7, with TRBD1 identical over 10 bases. V shed 6 bases and J 4 bases; nucleotides not matched to a gene: 9. CDR1 is ENHRY and CDR2 is SYGVKD in the germline V gene. This CDR3 is built from 15 residues. The CDR3 nucleotides are TGTGCCATCAGAGAGGGACAGGGGTCGCGATACGAGCAGTACTTC. Its protein product is CAIREGQGSRYEQYF.